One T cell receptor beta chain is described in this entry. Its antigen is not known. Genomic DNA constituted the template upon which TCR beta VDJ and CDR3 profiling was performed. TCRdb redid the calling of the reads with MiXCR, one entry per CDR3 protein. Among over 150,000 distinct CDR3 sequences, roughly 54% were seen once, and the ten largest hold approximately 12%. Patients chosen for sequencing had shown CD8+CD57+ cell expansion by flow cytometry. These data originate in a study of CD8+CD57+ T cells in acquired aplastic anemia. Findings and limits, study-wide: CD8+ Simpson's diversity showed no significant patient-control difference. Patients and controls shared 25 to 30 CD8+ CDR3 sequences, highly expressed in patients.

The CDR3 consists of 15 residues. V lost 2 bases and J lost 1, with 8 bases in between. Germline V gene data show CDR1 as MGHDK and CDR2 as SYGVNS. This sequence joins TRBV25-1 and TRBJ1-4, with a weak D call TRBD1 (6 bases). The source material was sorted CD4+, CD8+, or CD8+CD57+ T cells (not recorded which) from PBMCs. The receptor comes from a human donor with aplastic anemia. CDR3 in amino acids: CASSERTVTNEKLFF. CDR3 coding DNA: TGTGCCAGCAGTGAACGGACAGTAACTAATGAAAAACTGTTTTTT. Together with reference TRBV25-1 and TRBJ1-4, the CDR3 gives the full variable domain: EADIYQTPRYLVIGTGKKITLECSQTMGHDKMYWYQQDPGMELHLIHYSYGVNSTEKGDLSSESTVSRIRTEHFPLTLESARPSHTSQYLCASSERTVTNEKLFFGSGTQLSVL.